The entry that follows covers one T cell receptor beta chain sequence. The data were taken from a study of blood T cell repertoires in COVID-19. Study summary: Sites in the United States, Italy and Spain provided acute and convalescent COVID-19 samples. The analysed material was cDNA or gDNA that came from T cells, B-cell-depleted T cells, or PBMCs.

As processed by the authors: Nucleated cell number was recorded as an estimate derived from reference gene primer amplification. Clones were read by immunoSEQ multiplex PCR, and TCRdb kept only the in-frame ones, dropping some. That table gives V, J and clone size, and the DNA gave D and trimming. Here the sample spans 200,000 or so clones, around 83% being singletons. CDR1 is KGHSH and CDR2 is LQKENI in the germline V gene. V shed 3 bases, J shed 3 bases, and the junction held 0 bases outside the gene matches. This CDR3 spans 13 amino acids. The receptor was derived from a man aged 40-49 years who had recovered from COVID-19. The material sequenced was peripheral blood. The rearrangement links TRBV18 to TRBJ2-5, with TRBD2 matching over 8 bases. DNA for the CDR3: TGTGCCAGCTCACCGGGACTAGAAGAGACCCAGTACTTC. Translation: CASSPGLEETQYF.